This record covers a single TCR beta chain. This clonotype came up once. What antigen it recognizes has not been identified. Base qualities are not recorded, but no much larger clone differs from it by a single base. A lone read is weak support. According to the study, the label for this sample's treatment or condition signals: roughly 11-day PBMC culture with coronavirus spike peptide pools or control peptides (ViraFEST assay). The ViraFEST assay was used in the study, in which antigen-specific T cells were expanded with peptide pools and expanded clonotypes were subsequently identified by TCR sequencing. The convalescent patients' positive SARS-CoV-2 PCR tests fell between March and December 2020, which was before the Alpha, Beta and Delta variants emerged in the United States. PBMCs were cultured at 1.5 million to 2.5 million per well in IMDM supplemented with 5% human AB serum and around 10 IU/ml IL-2, with approximately 10 ug/ml peptide pools added. On days 3 and 7, half of the culture medium was replaced with fresh IL-2-containing medium. After 10 to 11 days of culture, CD4+ T cells were isolated by negative selection with the EasySep CD4+ T cell isolation kit. Ficoll-Paque Plus gradient centrifugation was used to isolate PBMCs from whole blood, and the isolated PBMCs were then either used fresh or cryopreserved at -140C. Each culture condition was generally run in triplicate wells.

This sample is part of a study of vaccination and CD4 T cells after COVID-19 (dated by TCRdb to between 2021 and 2024). For the study in its entirety: Every convalescent patient had a positive nasal swab PCR test for SARS-CoV-2, with mild disease in several patients and severe disease in one. Six males and four females were included in the convalescent cohort, with two Hispanic individuals, seven Caucasians, two Asians and one multiracial person represented. Post-COVID blood samples from convalescent patients were collected a median of about 110 days after diagnosis, with a range of 35 to 161 days. In around 10 COVID-19 convalescent patients and 4 infection-naive healthy vaccine recipients, researchers compared the spike-specific CD4+ TCR repertoire from before mRNA vaccination with the repertoire from after. Participants got two doses of the Pfizer-BioNTech BNT162b2 vaccine (n=8) or two doses of the Moderna mRNA-1273 vaccine (n=2). Control cultures used a CEFX viral epitope pool as positive control, an HIV-1 Nef peptide pool as negative control, or no peptide. The time from the second vaccine dose to post-vaccine blood sampling had a median of approximately 72 days and ranged from roughly 12 to 241 days. Overlapping spike peptide pools from SARS-CoV-2 and from the common cold coronaviruses HCoV-NL63, HCoV-OC43 and HCoV-229E were used as culture stimuli.

Library preparation employed PCR. DNA from cultured CD4+ T cells underwent TCR sequencing with the Oncomine TCR Beta short-read assay at the Johns Hopkins FTIC core. The QIAamp micro DNA kit was used to extract genomic DNA from the cultured CD4+ T cells. Oncomine TCR Beta libraries from cultured CD4+ T cells were pooled with unique dual indexes and sequenced on an Illumina iSeq 100. In the authors' own workflow: Non-productive sequences were filtered out, and CDR3s that did not start with C, did not end with F or W, or were shorter than 7 amino acids were discarded. The MANAFEST web application identified antigen-specific clonotypes by comparing peptide-stimulated wells against reference wells and other culture wells. An FDR below 0.05, an odds ratio above 5, and a productive frequency above 0.1% in at least two of three replicate wells were required for clones to be considered positive. A clonotype counted as cross-reactive if it showed significant expansion both in the SARS-CoV-2 spike wells and in at least one common cold coronavirus spike condition. Levenshtein distances (stringdist) and unrooted phylogenetic trees (ape) in R version 3.6.1 were used to assess CDR3 homology. TCRdb reprocessed the public reads (quality trimming at Q25 with fastp, clone calling with MiXCR) and kept in-frame beta chains. Rows with one shared CDR3 protein collapse into an entry with the most common genes and DNA. TCRdb, rather than the study authors, made the V and J calls. For this sample the table gives about 12,000 distinct CDR3 sequences, of which more than 30% were detected only once. The ten most abundant clones make up approximately 15% of the sample.

In the germline V gene (reference sequence), CDR1 corresponds to SEHNR and CDR2 to FQNEAQ. The CDR3 starts with the cysteine, ends with the phenylalanine, and has 13 residues. The sequence is cut down to CDR3 DNA, 39 bases in frame from base 1. Relative to germline, V is missing 10 bases and J is missing 5 bases, with 7 bases of the junction outside any gene match. Broader findings and caveats from the paper: Of the vaccine-specific clones found in convalescent patients, nearly all (304 of 307) were mono-reactive for SARS-CoV-2 spike instead of being cross-reactive with common cold coronaviruses. Among convalescent patients, a median around 83% of the SARS-CoV-2-reactive clones seen after vaccination appeared only after vaccination, which suggests priming specific to the vaccine. The median count of SARS-CoV-2-reactive clonotypes went up from 21 after infection to about 41 after vaccination, although the change was not significant. The number of convalescent patients in the study was relatively small, and the study did not examine early timepoints following natural infection.

The clonotype was recovered from a human donor who had recovered from COVID-19. The V and J segments used are TRBV7-9 and TRBJ1-4; 7 junctional bases match TRBD1. The sequences come from CD4+ T cells from blood, cultured in vitro, collected after SARS-CoV-2 vaccination. In nucleotide form, the sequence is TGTGCCACCCAAGCGACAGGGAATGAAAAACTGTTTTTT. This yields the protein CATQATGNEKLFF.